A single sample gave rise to the 32 T cell receptor beta chains below, sequenced in a study of molecular identifiers for immune sequencing clone quantification. TCRdb re-called the PCR reads through MiXCR, storing one row per CDR3 protein. The sample holds around 470,000 distinct CDR3 sequences, over 20% seen once. The specimen sequenced was naive CD8+ T cells from blood, with Jurkat cell RNA spiked in. Subset described: FACS-sorted CD8+CD4-CCR7+CD45RA+ naive T cells. The source of these receptors is a human donor in good health. Some libraries in this study had Jurkat cell RNA spiked in.

This clonotype was recorded many times. The rearrangement joins TRBV6-5 to TRBJ2-1, with D maybe TRBD1 (6 bases). CDR1 MNHEY and CDR2 SVGAGI come from the germline V gene. Trimming stripped 7 bases from V and 4 bases from J, with 11 bases between. This CDR3 is 13 amino acids long. The CDR3, as DNA: TGTGCCAGCACTCCAGGGGTATACAATGAGCAGTTCTTC. It codes for CASTPGVYNEQFF.

Ten or more counts support this clonotype. The chain has TRBV29-1 and TRBJ2-7; 7 bases map to TRBD1. The V gene's germline CDR1 is SQVTM and CDR2 ANQGSEA. This CDR3 has 13 amino acids. With V trimmed by 7 bases and J by 2 bases, 8 bases remained unmatched. The CDR3 spells CSGGGQGAYEQYF. As DNA, the CDR3 is TGCAGCGGAGGGGGTCAGGGGGCCTACGAGCAGTACTTC.

The chain joins TRBV30 to TRBJ1-1; D possibly corresponds to TRBD1 (6 bases). V was clipped by 4 bases and J by 1 base, with 13 bases between them. The germline gives CDR1 GTSNPN, CDR2 SVGIG (reference sequence). This CDR3 contains 14 residues. The CDR3 DNA is TGTGCCTGGACCGTCGGGGGGCAGAACACTGAAGCTTTCTTT. It translates to CAWTVGGQNTEAFF.

Ten or more counts support this clonotype. This chain links TRBV7-9 with TRBJ2-7; D is undetermined. The CDR3 covers 12 residues. CDR1 SEHNR and CDR2 FQNEAQ come from the germline V gene (reference sequence). The V end lost 4 bases, the J end lost 5 bases, and 9 bases lay between the germline ends. CDR3 loop: CASSSFDNEQYF. CDR3 coding DNA: TGTGCCAGCAGCTCGTTTGATAACGAGCAGTACTTC. The full variable domain, completed using reference TRBV7-9 and TRBJ2-7, is DTGVSQNPRHKITKRGQNVTFRCDPISEHNRLYWYRQTLGQGPEFLTYFQNEAQLEKSRLLSDRFSAERPKGSFSTLEIQRTEQGDSAMYLCASSSFDNEQYFGPGTRLTVT.

Note on this clonotype: One base away lies a much larger clone, so this may be a sequencing read error. This chain connects TRBV12-3 or TRBV12-4 to TRBJ1-4; a possible D gene is TRBD1 (6 bases). The CDR3 loop spans 15 amino acids. The V end was cut by 3 bases, the J end by 5 bases, with 13 bases between. The CDR3 coding sequence is TGTGCCAGCAGTTTTGGGATAGGGGGGAATGAAAAACTGTTTTTT. This translates into CASSFGIGGNEKLFF.

This clonotype has a count of ten or more. This chain links TRBV13 with TRBJ2-5; 8 bases match TRBD2. V lost 5 bases and J lost 5; bases outside the gene matches: 4. Germline CDR1 PRHDT, CDR2 FYEKMQ (reference sequence). The CDR3 spans 13 residues. CDR3 DNA: TGTGCCAGCAGCCTTGCTAGCGGGGAGACCCAGTACTTC. As protein: CASSLASGETQYF. Full variable domain (missing parts from reference TRBV13 and TRBJ2-5): AAGVIQSPRHLIKEKRETATLKCYPIPRHDTVYWYQQGPGQDPQFLISFYEKMQSDKGSIPDRFSAQQFSDYHSELNMSSLELGDSALYFCASSLASGETQYFGPGTRLLVL.

The chain employs TRBV20-1 and TRBJ2-1, with 8 bases fitting TRBD2. The CDR3 is 14 amino acids. The V gene end was trimmed by 4 bases and the J gene end by 1 base; junction bases not matched to a gene: 3. Germline V CDR1 and CDR2: DFQATT, SNEGSKA (reference sequence). The CDR3 bases are TGCAGTGCTAAAGCGGGAGTTTCCTACAATGAGCAGTTCTTC. This codes for CSAKAGVSYNEQFF.

In this sample, this clonotype turned up many times. For the CDR3, the DNA is TGCAGCGTTCAGCCGGAGAACCAAGAGACCCAGTACTTC. Protein product: CSVQPENQETQYF. The chain combines TRBV29-1 with TRBJ2-5; D not resolved. The germline V gene has CDR1 SQVTM and CDR2 ANQGSEA. The CDR3 length is 13 residues. V was trimmed by 5 bases and J by 0 bases, leaving 10 bases between them.

This clonotype was found a few times. The rearrangement links TRBV19 to TRBJ1-1; maybe TRBD1 (6 bases). CDR3 size: 12 residues. Trimming shortened V by 11 bases and J by 6 bases, and 16 bases separated the two germline ends. Germline V gene lookup returns CDR1 LNHDA and CDR2 SQIVND (reference sequence). The chain's CDR3 is CALRGPGPEAFF. The CDR3 nucleotides read TGTGCCCTCAGGGGCCCCGGCCCTGAAGCTTTCTTT.

This clonotype was counted a few times. The rearrangement links TRBV19 to TRBJ2-3; tentatively, D is TRBD2 (6 bases). There are 16 residues in the CDR3. V was pared by 3 bases and J by 0 bases, with 13 bases between. Germline V gives CDR1 LNHDA, CDR2 SQIVND (reference sequence). The CDR3 loop is CASSIGLALSTDTQYF. The CDR3 nucleotides are TGTGCCAGTAGTATCGGGCTAGCGCTAAGCACAGATACGCAGTATTTT.

The sample holds a few counts of this clonotype. CDR3 residues: CASSGLAGGGDTQYF. The CDR3 DNA reads TGTGCCAGCAGCGGACTAGCGGGGGGGGGAGATACGCAGTATTTT. The chain employs TRBV6-1 and TRBJ2-3; 15 nucleotides align to TRBD2. CDR3 size: 15 residues. Germline lookup yields CDR1 MNHNS and CDR2 SASEGT. Trimming took 6 bases from V and 5 from J; bases not matched to a gene: 3.

Remarks on this clonotype: This may be a read error: a much more frequent sequence differs by one nucleotide. Because it lacks the conserved phenylalanine or tryptophan at the end, this CDR3 is likely a read error. The rearrangement uses TRBV14 and TRBJ2-3; 7 bases line up with TRBD2. This CDR3 has 17 amino acids. The germline V gene has CDR1 SGHDN and CDR2 FVKESK. V lost 0 bases, J lost 0 bases, and 6 bases stayed unmatched. CDR3 DNA sequence: TGTGCCAGCAGCCAAGAGTCGGGAGGAACTAGCACAGATACGCAGTATCTT. It translates to CASSQESGGTSTDTQYL.

This clonotype has a count of ten or more. The chain employs TRBV6-6 and TRBJ2-2; 7 nucleotides match TRBD2. Germline V lookup: CDR1 MNHNY, CDR2 SVGAGI (reference sequence). CDR3 length: 17 amino acids. Trimming at V came to 2 bases and at J to 2 bases, leaving 8 bases not matched to a gene. Here the CDR3 reads CASSYPRAGLNTGELFF. CDR3 in DNA: TGTGCCAGCAGTTACCCAAGAGCGGGGCTTAACACCGGGGAGCTGTTTTTT.

At least ten counts were recorded for this clonotype. The chain carries TRBV9 and TRBJ2-5; 13 nucleotides agree with TRBD2. Germline V gives CDR1 SGDLS, CDR2 YYNGEE. With 3 bases clipped from V and 1 base from J, the junction kept 3 bases outside the gene matches. This CDR3 is built from 16 residues. CDR3 sequence: CASSGTSGSPQETQYF. CDR3 nucleotides: TGTGCCAGCAGCGGGACTAGCGGGAGCCCCCAAGAGACCCAGTACTTC.

This clonotype was counted many times. The V call is TRBV6-5, the J call TRBJ1-1; 10 bases align to TRBD1. The V gene's germline CDR1 is MNHEY and CDR2 SVGAGI. J gave up 5 bases and V 6 bases, and 6 bases lay outside the gene matches. The CDR3 spans 14 residues. CDR3 residues: CASSVDRGLTEAFF. CDR3 sequence (DNA): TGTGCCAGCAGCGTAGACAGGGGGCTAACTGAAGCTTTCTTT.

This chain joins TRBV12-3 or TRBV12-4 and TRBJ2-7, with TRBD1 identical over 10 bases. The CDR3 has 15 residues. V shed 2 bases, J shed 4 bases, and the junction held 5 bases outside the gene matches. CDR3 sequence (DNA): TGTGCCAGCAGTTTAACAGACAGGGGGCATTACGAGCAGTACTTC. It is translated as CASSLTDRGHYEQYF.

This clonotype showed up many times. The chain employs TRBV7-9 and TRBJ1-6, with 7 nucleotides matching TRBD1. After removal of 5 bases from V and 10 bases from J, the junction contained 14 bases not matched to a gene. Germline V gene data show CDR1 as SEHNR and CDR2 as FQNEAQ (reference sequence). CDR3 length equals 16 residues. CDR3 loop: CASSAAYGQADSPLHF. CDR3 in DNA: TGTGCCAGCAGCGCTGCTTACGGACAGGCAGACTCACCCCTCCACTTT.

This clonotype was observed a handful of times. The J gene is TRBJ2-7, the V gene TRBV12-3 or TRBV12-4; the D gene is possibly TRBD2 (6 bases). There are 15 residues in the CDR3. Between the trimmed V and J ends, which lost 1 base and 1 base, there was a span of 11 bases. The CDR3 is CASSLVAGPSYEQYF. Here the CDR3 DNA reads TGTGCCAGCAGTTTAGTTGCGGGACCTTCCTACGAGCAGTACTTC.

Note on this clonotype: This sequence may be a read error, since a much larger clone differs from it by one base. This rearrangement joins TRBV12-3 or TRBV12-4 to TRBJ1-5; D gene uncertain. The CDR3 is 14 amino acids. V shed 3 bases and J shed 11 bases, with 17 bases lying between them. DNA of the CDR3: TGTGCCAGCAGTTTCGTTGGAGGGAACCAGTCCCAGCATTTT. Its protein product is CASSFVGGNQSQHF.

This clonotype occurred many times. The CDR3 reads CASSVAAGGIETQYF. The CDR3 DNA reads TGTGCCAGCAGCGTAGCAGCTGGGGGCATCGAGACCCAGTACTTC. This rearrangement joins TRBV9 to TRBJ2-5; maybe TRBD1 (6 bases). Germline CDR1 is SGDLS and CDR2 is YYNGEE. The germline V and J ends were trimmed by 0 bases and 5 bases, with 14 bases remaining between them. The CDR3 sequence is 15 residues long.

This sequence joins TRBV4-1 and TRBJ2-7; TRBD2 matches at 7 bases. V was pared by 0 bases and J by 7 bases, with 9 bases of the junction left unmatched. Germline loops: CDR1 MGHRA, CDR2 YSYEKL. The CDR3 runs to 15 residues. CDR3 nucleotide sequence: TGCGCCAGCAGCCAAGATTTAGCTAGCGGACGGGAGCAGTACTTC. It encodes CASSQDLASGREQYF.

The chain links TRBV20-1 to TRBJ2-7; weak D call: TRBD2 (7 bases). CDR3 length: 17 residues. The germline V gene has CDR1 DFQATT and CDR2 SNEGSKA (reference sequence). V was pared by 6 bases and J by 0 bases, with 24 bases between. The CDR3 nucleotides are TGCAGTGCGAGACGGGGGGATATGAGGGGGAGCTCCTACGAGCAGTACTTC. The encoded protein is CSARRGDMRGSSYEQYF.

In its sample, this clonotype was seen a few times. The gene calls are TRBV2 and TRBJ2-7, with D perhaps matching TRBD1 or TRBD2 (5 bases each). This CDR3 region has 15 residues. Germline V gives CDR1 SNHLY, CDR2 FYNNEI. The V end lost 6 bases, the J end lost 5 bases, and 20 bases lay between the germline ends. The CDR3 here is CASRDLGRNYDEQYF. The CDR3 region has the DNA TGTGCCAGCAGAGACCTGGGACGGAACTACGACGAGCAGTACTTC.

About this clonotype itself: This clone may be a read error of a much larger clone one base away. This chain links TRBV18 with TRBJ2-3, with D perhaps matching TRBD2 (5 bases). Germline CDR1 reads KGHSH; CDR2 reads LQKENI. V was clipped by 1 base and J by 2 bases, with 10 bases between them. This CDR3 has 15 amino acids. The CDR3 loop is CASSPQEASTDTQYF. As DNA, the CDR3 is TGTGCCAGCTCACCACAGGAGGCCTCCACAGATACGCAGTATTTT.

The CDR3 protein is CASSELHETQYF. For the CDR3, the DNA is TGTGCCAGCAGTGAATTGCATGAGACCCAGTACTTC. The chain couples TRBV25-1 to TRBJ2-5; D gene ambiguous. The CDR3 length is 12 residues. V was shortened by 1 base and J by 5 bases, with 5 bases between the two germline ends. Germline CDR1 is MGHDK and CDR2 is SYGVNS. Looking up the rest from reference TRBV25-1 and TRBJ2-5 gives the full variable domain: EADIYQTPRYLVIGTGKKITLECSQTMGHDKMYWYQQDPGMELHLIHYSYGVNSTEKGDLSSESTVSRIRTEHFPLTLESARPSHTSQYLCASSELHETQYFGPGTRLLVL.

This clonotype was recorded once. Being one base from a much bigger clone, this may be a read error. The V gene is TRBV7-2, the J gene TRBJ2-1; 7 nucleotides match TRBD1. There are 16 residues in the CDR3. The germline V gene has CDR1 SGHTA and CDR2 FQGNSA. The DNA for the CDR3 is TGTGCCAGCAGCTCCCGACAGGGTTGGTCCTACAATGGGCAGTTCTTC. Translating it yields CASSSRQGWSYNGQFF.

About this clonotype: A much larger clonotype is one base distant, so this may be a read error. The rearrangement links TRBV10-3 to TRBJ2-5; D may correspond to TRBD1 or TRBD2 (5 bases each). Trimming removed 8 bases from V and 2 bases from J, with 12 bases in between. The length of the CDR3 is 13 residues. Germline V CDR1 and CDR2: ENHRY, SYGVKD. Here the CDR3 reads CAIAGTQQETQYF. In nucleotides, the CDR3 is TGTGCCATCGCCGGGACGCAACAAGAGACCCAGTACTTC.

The chain links TRBV7-6 to TRBJ2-1; D tentatively fits TRBD1 or TRBD2 (5 bases each). Trimming removed 3 bases at V and 3 bases at J, with 9 bases between. Germline-derived CDR1 and CDR2 are SGHVS and FNYEAQ. This CDR3 is 14 amino acids long. CDR3 bases: TGTGCCAGCAGCTTGGGACGGAGCTACAATGAGCAGTTCTTC. Protein: CASSLGRSYNEQFF. The whole variable domain, remainder taken from reference TRBV7-6 and TRBJ2-1, is GAGVSQSPRYKVTKRGQDVALRCDPISGHVSLYWYRQALGQGPEFLTYFNYEAQQDKSGLPNDRFSAERPEGSISTLTIQRTEQRDSAMYRCASSLGRSYNEQFFGPGTRLTVL.

This clonotype was detected once. At one boundary the junction diverges from the germline segment, which might be a read error. The V gene is TRBV5-1, the J gene TRBJ1-2; the D gene is possibly TRBD1 (5 bases). The CDR3 has 13 residues. CDR1 and CDR2 from the germline V gene are SGHRS and YFSETQ. The CDR3: CASREGSYGGYAF. CDR3 coding DNA: TGCGCCAGCAGGGAGGGGTCGTACGGTGGCTACGCCTTC.

This clonotype has ten or more counts. The chain recombines TRBV11-3 with TRBJ2-7; 8 bases fit TRBD1. CDR1 is SGHNT and CDR2 is YENEEA in the germline V gene. This CDR3 has 14 residues. V was pared by 6 bases and J by 2 bases, with 6 bases of the junction left unmatched. The CDR3 is CASSRRDRPYEQYF. The CDR3, as DNA: TGTGCCAGCAGTCGCCGGGACAGGCCCTACGAGCAGTACTTC.

This clonotype was seen at least ten times. The DNA of the CDR3 is TGTGCCACCAGCGGATGGACAGGGCGACCCACTGAAGCTTTCTTT. Translated: CATSGWTGRPTEAFF. The chain uses TRBV15 and TRBJ1-1, with 8 positions matching TRBD1. Germline V gene sequence: CDR1 LNHNV, CDR2 YYDKDF (reference sequence). After removal of 5 bases from V and 4 bases from J, the junction contained 9 bases not matched to a gene. This CDR3 has 15 amino acids.

This clonotype was detected ten times or more. The chain links TRBV6-5 to TRBJ2-1; perhaps TRBD2 as D (6 bases). The CDR3 loop spans 15 amino acids. CDR1 is MNHEY and CDR2 is SVGAGI in the germline V gene. The ends were cut back, 0 bases at V and 7 bases at J, with 13 bases in the middle. The CDR3 nucleotides are TGTGCCAGCAGTTACTCGGGGGACTCCGGAAATGAGCAGTTCTTC. This gives the protein CASSYSGDSGNEQFF.